This TCR beta chain was captured by sequencing in a study of CD8 T cells in Susac syndrome (dated by TCRdb to between 2017 and 2020). About the full investigation: Whether CD8+ T cell activation and differentiation in Susac syndrome was antigen driven was tested using repertoire sequencing. Broader findings and caveats from the paper: The number of individuals in the TCR sequencing and HLA analysis was recognized as being relatively small.

Peripheral blood CD8+ and CD4+ T cells from healthy donors, Susac syndrome patients and multiple sclerosis patients were profiled by high-throughput TCR beta sequencing. The multiple sclerosis controls were treatment-naive patients who had stable or active relapsing-remitting disease and met the revised McDonald criteria. CD8+ TEMRA cells were enriched by FACS, while bulk CD8+ and CD4+ T cells were purified by magnetic negative isolation. Blood was collected in EDTA tubes and processed within 24 hours, with PBMCs isolated through density gradient centrifugation. PBMCs destined for TCR sequencing were cryopreserved in liquid nitrogen and later thawed in a 37 °C water bath. Purity of sorted or isolated CD4+, CD8+ and CD8+ TEMRA cells was at least 90%. As concerns this clonotype: This receptor's antigen is unknown. No quality values exist for individual bases; no much larger clone is one base distant.

RNA was extracted with the RNeasy kit and roughly 0.5 to 1 ug was reverse transcribed using random hexamers. The immunoSEQ multiplex PCR assay, covering 54 Vbeta and 13 Jbeta segments, was used to amplify TCR beta CDR3 regions. To correct PCR amplification bias, a synthetic template baseline was used for both primer optimization and computational correction. The published analysis was carried out like this. Only productive sequences were kept, with reads annotated to V, D and J genes according to IMGT and analyzed in immunoSEQ Analyzer. Clonality was computed as one minus Shannon entropy normalized by log2 of the number of productive unique sequences. For each patient and control, public and private clones were evaluated within the 100 most prevalent clones. Clones were defined as Susac-specific if absent from the healthy and MS cohorts, from approximately 1,100 published viral clones and from other ImmuneACCESS disease sequences. TCRdb reprocessing: public reads trimmed at Q25 with fastp, clones called with MiXCR, in-frame beta chains kept. CDR3 protein sequences are deduplicated, and each keeps its most common genes and DNA. The V and J calls reflect TCRdb's pipeline rather than the authors' work. The sample has 100,000 to 150,000 distinct CDR3 sequences on record, 94% of them singletons. Roughly 0.13% of the sample goes to the ten largest clones.

The CDR3 covers 19 residues, taking in both the cysteine and the phenylalanine. Left in the record is the CDR3 DNA by itself, 57 bases read in frame from the first base. CDR1 and CDR2 are drawn from the germline V gene: SNHLY, FYNNEI. For this chain, trimming is 6 bases at the V end and 4 bases at the J end, and the number of junction bases without a gene match is 17. The source is a human donor with multiple sclerosis. The V and J segments used are TRBV2 and TRBJ2-2, with TRBD2 matching 10 junction bases. Sequencing was carried out using CD4+ T cells from PBMCs. The DNA sequence is TGTGCCAGCAGGCGCGACTCGGGGGTACTAGCGGGACCCACCGGGGAGCTGTTTTTT. Translated, it reads CASRRDSGVLAGPTGELFF. The full variable domain, with segments outside the CDR3 supplied by the reference TRBV2 and TRBJ2-2 proteins, appears as EPEVTQTPSHQVTQMGQEVILRCVPISNHLYFYWYRQILGQKVEFLVSFYNNEISEKSEIFDDQFSVERPDGSNFTLKIRSTKLEDSAMYFCASRRDSGVLAGPTGELFFGEGSRLTVL.